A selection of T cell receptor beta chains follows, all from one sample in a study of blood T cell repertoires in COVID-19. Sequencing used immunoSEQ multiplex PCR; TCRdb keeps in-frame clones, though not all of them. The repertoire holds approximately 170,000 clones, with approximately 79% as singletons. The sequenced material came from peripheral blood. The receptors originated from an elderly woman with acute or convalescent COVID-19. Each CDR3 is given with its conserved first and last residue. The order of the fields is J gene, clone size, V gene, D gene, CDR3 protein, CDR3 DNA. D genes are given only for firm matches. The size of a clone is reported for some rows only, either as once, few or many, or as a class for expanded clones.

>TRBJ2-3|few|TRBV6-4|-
CASSDSRIPGEFTDTQYF
TGTGCCAGCAGTGACTCGAGAATACCCGGAGAATTCACAGATACGCAGTATTTT
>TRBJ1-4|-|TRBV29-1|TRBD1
CSVETGVDEKLFF
TGCAGCGTTGAAACAGGGGTTGATGAAAAACTGTTTTTT
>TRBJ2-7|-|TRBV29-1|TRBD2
CSVTGGGGLYEQYF
TGCAGCGTTACCGGGGGCGGGGGGCTCTACGAGCAGTACTTC
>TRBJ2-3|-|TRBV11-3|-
CASSLRGSTDTQYF
TGTGCCAGCAGCTTAAGGGGATCCACAGATACGCAGTATTTT
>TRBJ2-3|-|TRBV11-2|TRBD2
CASSPSGRVSDTQYF
TGTGCCAGCAGCCCTAGCGGGAGGGTCTCAGATACGCAGTATTTT
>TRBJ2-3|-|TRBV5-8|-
CASSLGAGGGTDTQYF
TGTGCCAGCAGCTTGGGCGCGGGCGGGGGCACAGATACGCAGTATTTT
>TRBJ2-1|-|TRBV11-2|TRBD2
CASTIGLAGEQFF
TGTGCCAGCACCATCGGACTAGCGGGTGAGCAGTTCTTC
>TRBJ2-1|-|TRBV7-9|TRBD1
CASSDRDRGLNEQFF
TGTGCCAGCAGCGACCGGGACAGGGGGCTCAATGAGCAGTTCTTC
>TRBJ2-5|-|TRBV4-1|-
CASSHVQETQYF
TGCGCCAGCAGCCACGTTCAAGAGACCCAGTACTTC
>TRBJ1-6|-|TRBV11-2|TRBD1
CASSLRTGTSPLHF
TGTGCCAGCAGCTTGAGGACAGGGACCTCACCCCTCCACTTT
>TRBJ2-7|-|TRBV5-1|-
CASSLAGDQYEQYF
TGCGCCAGCAGCTTGGCAGGGGATCAATACGAGCAGTACTTC
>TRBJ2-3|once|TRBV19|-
CASSSMALLTDTQYF
TGTGCCAGTAGTTCAATGGCACTACTCACAGATACGCAGTATTTT
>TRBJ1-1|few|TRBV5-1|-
CASSRQVNTEAFF
TGCGCCAGCAGTCGGCAGGTGAACACTGAAGCTTTCTTT
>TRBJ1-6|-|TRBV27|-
CASSSEPGSPLHF
TGTGCCAGCAGTAGTGAGCCAGGATCACCCCTCCACTTT
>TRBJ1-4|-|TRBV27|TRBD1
CASSSTGARNEKLFF
TGTGCCAGCAGTTCGACAGGGGCCCGTAATGAAAAACTGTTTTTT
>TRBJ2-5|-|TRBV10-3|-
CAISVGNSRETQYF
TGTGCCATCAGTGTCGGGAATTCGAGGGAGACCCAGTACTTC
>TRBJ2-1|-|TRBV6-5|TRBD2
CAATSVGYNEQFF
TGTGCCGCAACTAGCGTGGGATACAATGAGCAGTTCTTC
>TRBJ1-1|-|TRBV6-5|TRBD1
CASSSRTGGTEAFF
TGTGCCAGCAGTTCTCGGACAGGGGGTACTGAAGCTTTCTTT
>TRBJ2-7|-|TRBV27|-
CASRPNLSYEQYF
TGTGCCAGCAGACCTAACCTTTCCTACGAGCAGTACTTC
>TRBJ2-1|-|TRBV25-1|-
CASSPTTGSQYNEQFF
TGTGCCAGCAGTCCCACCACGGGTTCGCAATACAATGAGCAGTTCTTC
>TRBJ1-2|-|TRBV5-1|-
CASSYRFFVTLDNYGYTF
TGCGCCAGCAGCTATCGGTTCTTCGTTACCCTTGATAACTATGGCTACACCTTC
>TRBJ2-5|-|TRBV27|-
CASSPLGRQETQYF
TGTGCCAGCAGTCCTCTGGGCAGACAAGAGACCCAGTACTTC
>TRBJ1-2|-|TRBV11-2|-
CASSLSGHINYGYTF
TGTGCCAGCAGCTTGTCGGGACACATCAACTATGGCTACACCTTC
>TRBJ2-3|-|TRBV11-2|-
CASSLVGGIPDTQYF
TGTGCCAGCAGCTTAGTCGGCGGGATCCCAGATACGCAGTATTTT
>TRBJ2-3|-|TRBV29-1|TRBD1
CSVEMTGGTDTQYF
TGCAGCGTCGAAATGACAGGGGGCACAGATACGCAGTATTTT
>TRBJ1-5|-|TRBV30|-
CAWRKPGLQLGSNQPQHF
TGTGCCTGGAGAAAACCGGGACTACAGCTCGGGAGCAATCAGCCCCAGCATTTT
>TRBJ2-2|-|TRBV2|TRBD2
CASSVAGGTGELFF
TGTGCCAGCAGTGTAGCGGGGGGAACCGGGGAGCTGTTTTTT
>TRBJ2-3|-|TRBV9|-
CASSVGLLPVGLDTQYF
TGTGCCAGCAGCGTAGGCCTGCTGCCGGTAGGACTAGATACGCAGTATTTT
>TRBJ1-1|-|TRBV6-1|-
CASSEARVLTGNTEAFF
TGTGCCAGCAGTGAAGCCAGGGTTCTTACGGGGAACACTGAAGCTTTCTTT
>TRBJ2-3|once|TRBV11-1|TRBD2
CASRGLARPDTQYF
TGTGCCAGCAGGGGACTAGCGAGGCCAGATACGCAGTATTTT
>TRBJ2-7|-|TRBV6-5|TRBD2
CASSYSSGAPYEQYF
TGTGCCAGCAGTTACTCAAGCGGGGCCCCCTACGAGCAGTACTTC
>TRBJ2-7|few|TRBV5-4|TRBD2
CASSLEAGRSNEQYF
TGTGCCAGCAGCTTGGAAGCGGGACGCTCTAACGAGCAGTACTTC
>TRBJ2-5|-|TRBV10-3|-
CAISERVRGEETQYF
TGTGCCATCAGTGAACGGGTCAGGGGGGAAGAGACCCAGTACTTC
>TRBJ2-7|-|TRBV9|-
CASSVGVSSYEQYF
TGTGCCAGCAGCGTAGGCGTCTCCTCCTACGAGCAGTACTTC
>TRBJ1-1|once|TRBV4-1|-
CASSPFIVATEAFF
TGCGCCAGCAGCCCCTTCATTGTAGCCACTGAAGCTTTCTTT
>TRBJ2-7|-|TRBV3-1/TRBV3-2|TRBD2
CASSPSRLAGREQYF
TGTGCCAGCAGCCCGTCGAGACTAGCGGGCCGGGAGCAGTACTTC
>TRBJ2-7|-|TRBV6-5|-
CASSYRPHFGEQYF
TGTGCCAGCAGTTATAGACCCCACTTCGGGGAGCAGTACTTC
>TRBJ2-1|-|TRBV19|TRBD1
CASSMTGGGHNEQFF
TGTGCCAGTAGTATGACAGGGGGCGGCCACAATGAGCAGTTCTTC
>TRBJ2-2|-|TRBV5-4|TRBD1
CASSPGTGTNTGELFF
TGTGCCAGCAGCCCCGGGACAGGGACAAACACCGGGGAGCTGTTTTTT
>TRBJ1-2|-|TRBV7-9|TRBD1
CASSSAQGSYGYTF
TGTGCCAGCAGCTCCGCACAGGGGAGCTATGGCTACACCTTC
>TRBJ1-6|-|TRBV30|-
CAWKRTVGSPLHF
TGTGCCTGGAAACGGACAGTGGGGTCACCCCTCCACTTT